This T cell receptor beta chain came from a study of radiotherapy plus CTLA-4 blockade in lung cancer. This CDR3 comprises 12 residues. Assay: immunoSEQ multiplex PCR; the TCRdb copy retains only in-frame clones and omits some. The sample carries more than 60,000 clones, around 77% recorded once. The material sequenced was peripheral blood, taken from a patient treated with radiotherapy plus ipilimumab. The receptor's source is a human donor with non-small cell lung cancer who had a complete response to radiotherapy plus ipilimumab. This chain uses TRBV21-1 with TRBJ2-5; the table's D call, TRBD2, has no DNA check behind it. Near its end, the DNA agrees better with TRBJ2-7, so the J call may be wrong. TRBV21-1 is a recognized pseudogene. The CDR3 loop is CASSPPVYEQYF. The CDR3 DNA reads TGTGCCAGCAGCCCTCCGGTCTACGAGCAGTACTTC.